This T cell receptor (beta chain) is from a study of response to subunit inactivated influenza vaccine. TCRdb redid the calling of the RT-PCR reads with MiXCR, one entry per CDR3 protein. Of 300,000 to 350,000 distinct CDR3 sequences listed, approximately 20% were seen once; the top ten hold about 9.3%. In this sample, this clonotype turned up a few times. The CDR3 has 14 amino acids. The V gene end was trimmed by 6 bases and the J gene end by 6 bases; junction bases not matched to a gene: 11. Germline-derived CDR1 and CDR2 are SQVTM and ANQGSEA. The chain recombines TRBV29-1 with TRBJ1-5; 7 nucleotides match TRBD1. The material was PBMCs from blood, obtained about 20 months after vaccination. The sequence was collected from a man between 50 and 69 years old who received an inactivated influenza vaccine. This chain's CDR3 is CSVSTGTEGQPQHF. CDR3 coding DNA: TGCAGCGTGAGCACCGGGACAGAAGGTCAGCCCCAGCATTTT. The full variable domain, rest sourced from reference TRBV29-1 and TRBJ1-5, is SAVISQKPSRDICQRGTSLTIQCQVDSQVTMMFWYRQQPGQSLTLIATANQGSEATYESGFVIDKFPISRPNLTFSTLTVSNMSPEDSSIYLCSVSTGTEGQPQHFGDGTRLSIL.